Listed below are T cell receptor beta chains from one sample, sequenced in a study of shared clonotypes between healthy human individuals. Sequencing used immunoSEQ multiplex PCR; TCRdb keeps in-frame clones, though not all of them. The repertoire holds more than 400,000 clones, with about 72% as singletons. The sample was PBMCs. The receptors were sampled from a woman aged 40-49 years in good health. Some clones in this sample may be carry-over from other donors' samples. CDR3s include the opening cysteine and the closing phenylalanine or tryptophan. Fields, in order: J gene, D gene, V gene, clone size, CDR3 DNA, CDR3 protein. The D gene is left open where the match is weak. Rows may omit the clone size; those that give it use once, few, many or a size class.

J: TRBJ1-5
D: TRBD1
V: TRBV30
size: -
DNA: TGTGCCTGGAGTCCGAACAGGGGGAGTCAGCCCCAGCATTTT
CDR3: CAWSPNRGSQPQHF

J: TRBJ2-1
D: -
V: TRBV10-3
size: -
DNA: TGTGCCATCAGTGAGTCGTTGGCAAGCGATGAGCAGTTCTTC
CDR3: CAISESLASDEQFF

J: TRBJ2-1
D: TRBD2
V: TRBV7-3
size: -
DNA: TGTGCCAGCAGCCCTACGGGGGCGGGACTAGCGGGGTACAATGAGCAGTTCTTC
CDR3: CASSPTGAGLAGYNEQFF

J: TRBJ2-1
D: -
V: TRBV19
size: -
DNA: TGTGCCAGTAGTATAGTAGGGGATAATGAGCAGTTCTTC
CDR3: CASSIVGDNEQFF

J: TRBJ1-1
D: TRBD1
V: TRBV28
size: -
DNA: TGTGCCAGCAGTTTAACGCATTCAGGGGGCCGCGCCACTGAAGCTTTCTTT
CDR3: CASSLTHSGGRATEAFF

J: TRBJ1-1
D: -
V: TRBV6-1
size: -
DNA: TGTGCCAGCAGTGAGCGGACGGCGATCACTGAAGCTTTCTTT
CDR3: CASSERTAITEAFF

J: TRBJ1-5
D: -
V: TRBV19
size: few
DNA: TGTGCCAGTAGGCAGGGATCCCATAGCAATCAGCCCCAGCATTTT
CDR3: CASRQGSHSNQPQHF

J: TRBJ2-2
D: TRBD2
V: TRBV28
size: -
DNA: TGTGCCAGCAGTTTACGGTTGGATAGCGGGAGGTCCGGGGAGCTGTTTTTT
CDR3: CASSLRLDSGRSGELFF

J: TRBJ2-5
D: -
V: TRBV10-1
size: once
DNA: TGCGCCAGCAGTGAGGCAGGGAGGCGAGAGACCCAGTACTTC
CDR3: CASSEAGRRETQYF

J: TRBJ2-7
D: -
V: TRBV4-2
size: -
DNA: TGTGCCAGCAGCCAAGATAGGATGGACACCATCTACGAGCAGTACTTC
CDR3: CASSQDRMDTIYEQYF

J: TRBJ2-7
D: -
V: TRBV30
size: -
DNA: TGTGCCTGGAGTCCCCTGGGCGAGCAGTACTTC
CDR3: CAWSPLGEQYF

J: TRBJ1-3
D: TRBD1
V: TRBV30
size: -
DNA: TGTGCCTGGAATTCCCCGGGACAGAGCTATGATAATGCCTCTGGAAACACCATATATTTT
CDR3: CAWNSPGQSYDNASGNTIYF

J: TRBJ1-5
D: -
V: TRBV29-1
size: few
DNA: TGCAGCGTTATTCCATCCGATAGCAATCAGCCCCAGCATTTT
CDR3: CSVIPSDSNQPQHF

J: TRBJ2-7
D: TRBD1
V: TRBV14
size: -
DNA: TGTGCCAGCAGCCCGGGGACAGGGTACGGACACGAGCAGTACTTC
CDR3: CASSPGTGYGHEQYF

J: TRBJ2-1
D: -
V: TRBV2
size: -
DNA: TGTGCCAGCAGTGGGCCCCCCAGTTACAATGAGCAGTTCTTC
CDR3: CASSGPPSYNEQFF

J: TRBJ2-2
D: TRBD2
V: TRBV4-2
size: -
DNA: TGTGCCAGCAGCCAAGCAGGGCTAGCGGACACCGGGGAGCTGTTTTTT
CDR3: CASSQAGLADTGELFF

J: TRBJ2-1
D: -
V: TRBV10-2
size: -
DNA: TGCGCCAGCAGTGATACTGTGGGATGGGAGCAGTTCTTC
CDR3: CASSDTVGWEQFF

J: TRBJ1-2
D: TRBD1
V: TRBV7-8
size: -
DNA: TGTGCCAGCAGCCCCAGGGACAGACCTAACTATGGCTACACCTTC
CDR3: CASSPRDRPNYGYTF

J: TRBJ2-2
D: -
V: TRBV27
size: -
DNA: TGTGCCAGCAGTCATCGGAGTGGGTACACCGGGGAGCTGTTTTTT
CDR3: CASSHRSGYTGELFF

J: TRBJ1-5
D: -
V: TRBV5-1
size: -
DNA: TGCGCCAGCAGCCCGGCCCCTAATCAGCCCCAGCATTTT
CDR3: CASSPAPNQPQHF

J: TRBJ2-5
D: TRBD1
V: TRBV5-4
size: -
DNA: TGCGCCAGCAGCCAAGAAGCCGGGACAGGCGGTGAGACCCAGTACTTC
CDR3: CASSQEAGTGGETQYF

J: TRBJ2-7
D: -
V: TRBV18
size: -
DNA: TGTGCCAGCTCACTAGGTAGGGGATACGAGCAGTACTTC
CDR3: CASSLGRGYEQYF

J: TRBJ1-4
D: TRBD1
V: TRBV28
size: many
DNA: TGTGCCAGCAGTGGGACAGGCTTTAATGAAAAACTGTTTTTT
CDR3: CASSGTGFNEKLFF

J: TRBJ1-1
D: -
V: TRBV28
size: -
DNA: TGTGCCAGCAGCCCCGAGCAGGCGAACACTGAAGCTTTCTTT
CDR3: CASSPEQANTEAFF

J: TRBJ2-2
D: TRBD2
V: TRBV5-4
size: -
DNA: TGTGCCAGCAGCTCCCCCGGGACTAGCGGGAGAGGGGCCGGGGAGCTGTTTTTT
CDR3: CASSSPGTSGRGAGELFF

J: TRBJ1-4
D: -
V: TRBV5-8
size: -
DNA: TGTGCCAGCAGCTTGGCCTGGCAGAACAATGAAAAACTGTTTTTT
CDR3: CASSLAWQNNEKLFF

J: TRBJ2-3
D: -
V: TRBV18
size: -
DNA: TGTGCCAGCTCACCCGACAGGACCCCAGATACGCAGTATTTT
CDR3: CASSPDRTPDTQYF

J: TRBJ2-5
D: TRBD2
V: TRBV6-5
size: -
DNA: TGTGCCAGCAGTTACTTCCGGGAGGGCAGGGCCCAGTACTTC
CDR3: CASSYFREGRAQYF

J: TRBJ2-7
D: -
V: TRBV4-2
size: -
DNA: TGTGCCAGCAGCCAAGTAACAGACGGCGGCGGCTCCTACGAGCAGTACTTC
CDR3: CASSQVTDGGGSYEQYF

J: TRBJ2-3
D: TRBD2
V: TRBV5-5
size: -
DNA: TGTGCCAGCAGCTCTGTAGCGGGAGGCCAACGTACGCAGTATTTT
CDR3: CASSSVAGGQRTQYF

J: TRBJ1-1
D: -
V: TRBV11-1
size: -
DNA: TGTGCCAGCAGCTTATTAAAAGGAGGCACACAGGATGAAGCTTTCTTT
CDR3: CASSLLKGGTQDEAFF

J: TRBJ2-1
D: TRBD2
V: TRBV6-6
size: -
DNA: TGTGCCAGCAACAGCGGGAGTTCCTACAATGAGCAGTTCTTC
CDR3: CASNSGSSYNEQFF

J: TRBJ2-3
D: TRBD2
V: TRBV27
size: -
DNA: TGTGCCAGCAGTCCAAGGACTAGCGGGCCTGATACGCAGTATTTT
CDR3: CASSPRTSGPDTQYF

J: TRBJ2-1
D: TRBD2
V: TRBV10-3
size: -
DNA: TGTGCCATCGGGGCTTTTAGCGGGACATATGAGCAGTTCTTC
CDR3: CAIGAFSGTYEQFF

J: TRBJ2-2
D: -
V: TRBV5-3
size: few
DNA: TGTGCCAGAAGCTTGGTGGGGGTGTACACCGGGGAGCTGTTTTTT
CDR3: CARSLVGVYTGELFF

J: TRBJ1-6
D: -
V: TRBV7-9
size: -
DNA: TGTGCCAGCAGCCCTGGGGGGGCCAGCTCCTATAATTCACCCCTCCACTTT
CDR3: CASSPGGASSYNSPLHF

J: TRBJ1-2
D: -
V: TRBV7-9
size: many
DNA: TGTGCCAGCAGCTTGGCAGGATTGAATAATGGCTACACCTTC
CDR3: CASSLAGLNNGYTF

J: TRBJ1-5
D: TRBD1
V: TRBV19
size: -
DNA: TGTGCCAGTACCGACGGGACAGGGTTGAATCAGCCCCAGCATTTT
CDR3: CASTDGTGLNQPQHF

J: TRBJ2-7
D: -
V: TRBV6-6
size: -
DNA: TGTGCCAGCAGTTACGCCAACGCCCCGGGACCCCACTTC
CDR3: CASSYANAPGPHF

J: TRBJ1-5
D: -
V: TRBV7-3
size: few
DNA: TGTGCCAGCAGCTTATTTAAGTATAAAAACAGCAATCAGCCCCAGCATTTT
CDR3: CASSLFKYKNSNQPQHF

J: TRBJ2-7
D: TRBD2
V: TRBV6-6
size: -
DNA: TGTGCCAGCACCACACCGCGCGGGAGTGGCGAGCAGTACTTC
CDR3: CASTTPRGSGEQYF

J: TRBJ1-4
D: TRBD1
V: TRBV2
size: -
DNA: TGTGCCAGCAGTGAATATTTTGCGGGACAGAGGAATGAAAAACTGTTTTTT
CDR3: CASSEYFAGQRNEKLFF

J: TRBJ2-7
D: TRBD1
V: TRBV18
size: -
DNA: TGTGCCAGCTCACCACGGGACAGGACCTACGAGCAGTACTTC
CDR3: CASSPRDRTYEQYF

J: TRBJ2-7
D: -
V: TRBV4-1
size: many
DNA: TGCGCCAGCAGCCAAGACTCAAGGACGCAGAGGGGCGAGCAGTACTTC
CDR3: CASSQDSRTQRGEQYF

J: TRBJ1-1
D: -
V: TRBV2
size: -
DNA: TGTGCCAGCAGTGAAAGGGCTATCGATCGGGCAGGAGGAAACACTGAAGCTTTCTTT
CDR3: CASSERAIDRAGGNTEAFF

J: TRBJ1-1
D: -
V: TRBV23-1
size: -
DNA: TGCGCCAGCAGTCTTCCCAGCGCGGGCTTT
CDR3: CASSLPSAGF

J: TRBJ2-5
D: TRBD1
V: TRBV5-1
size: -
DNA: TGCGCCAGCAGCTTGGCCGGCACAGGGGGAGGAGAGACCCAGTACTTC
CDR3: CASSLAGTGGGETQYF

J: TRBJ1-4
D: -
V: TRBV5-1
size: -
DNA: TGCGCCAGCAGCTTTGACGGCCTAAATGAAAAACTGTTTTTT
CDR3: CASSFDGLNEKLFF

J: TRBJ1-3
D: TRBD1
V: TRBV9
size: -
DNA: TGTGCCAGCAGCGGGGGACAGGGGGCGACTGGAAACACCATATATTTT
CDR3: CASSGGQGATGNTIYF

J: TRBJ1-5
D: -
V: TRBV28
size: many
DNA: TGTGCCAGCAGACCCCCGCGGGGGGGCGGCCAGCCCCAGCATTTT
CDR3: CASRPPRGGGQPQHF

J: TRBJ1-1
D: TRBD1
V: TRBV5-6
size: few
DNA: TGTGCCAGCAGGGCCCGGGACAGACACACTGAAGCTTTCTTT
CDR3: CASRARDRHTEAFF

J: TRBJ1-1
D: -
V: TRBV30
size: few
DNA: TGTGCCTGGAGCCCGCCGGGGAGTCCAACACTGAATGCTTTCTTT
CDR3: CAWSPPGSPTLNAFF

J: TRBJ2-2
D: TRBD2
V: TRBV10-2
size: -
DNA: TGCGCCAGCAGTGGAAGGACTAGCGGGAGGGCCGACGGGGAGCTGTTTTTT
CDR3: CASSGRTSGRADGELFF